Below are 21 T cell receptor beta chains sequenced from a single sample in a study of cytomegalovirus exposure and HLA in healthy donors. PCR used 60 Vbeta primers and 13 Jbeta primers. TCRdb's copy holds only in-frame clones and misses some; the assay was immunoSEQ multiplex PCR. In the table there are some 100,000 clones, approximately 84% of which are singletons. The sequencing sample was made of PBMCs. These receptors originate from a man in his late teens or twenties in good health and CMV-seronegative.

The chain uses TRBV6-6 and TRBJ2-7; the match to TRBD1 covers 7 bases. V lost 5 bases, J lost 1 base, and 8 bases stayed unmatched. Germline CDR1 MNHNY, CDR2 SVGAGI (reference sequence). The CDR3 runs to 15 residues. CDR3 DNA sequence: TGTGCCAGCAGTCAGCCCGGGGACAGTTCCTACGAGCAGTACTTC. Its protein is CASSQPGDSSYEQYF.

For the CDR3, the DNA is TGTGCCAGCAGTGATATGGACTGGTACACAGATACGCAGTATTTT. It codes for CASSDMDWYTDTQYF. The chain is built from TRBV28 and TRBJ2-3, with D possibly matching TRBD2 (5 bases). Germline V gene data show CDR1 as MDHEN and CDR2 as SYDVKM. CDR3 length equals 15 residues. Trimming stripped 5 bases from V and 2 bases from J, with 14 bases between.

The chain carries TRBV18 and TRBJ1-1; D is uncertain. Germline CDR1 reads KGHSH; CDR2 reads LQKENI. V lost 6 bases and J 5 bases, leaving 10 bases between the germline ends. This CDR3 contains 12 residues. The CDR3 region is CASSSRRTEAFF. The CDR3 region has the DNA TGTGCCAGCTCCTCCCGGAGAACTGAAGCTTTCTTT.

The rearrangement joins TRBV2 to TRBJ1-2, with D maybe TRBD1 (5 bases). With 3 bases removed from V and 7 bases from J, the gap between germline ends came to 15 bases. Germline CDR1 is SNHLY and CDR2 is FYNNEI. The CDR3 has 14 residues. This chain's CDR3 is CASSEAQGGSGYTF. The CDR3, as DNA: TGTGCCAGCAGTGAGGCGCAGGGAGGCAGTGGCTACACCTTC.

As for this clone: Germline is not matched at one junction end, which may reflect a read error. The V call is TRBV7-7, the J call TRBJ1-1; D is perhaps TRBD1 (5 bases). The length of the CDR3 is 15 residues. The V gene's germline CDR1 is SSHAT and CDR2 FNYEAQ (reference sequence). The CDR3 sequence is CASSFIGRGRPEAFF. The CDR3 DNA reads as TGTGCTAGCAGCTTCATCGGGAGGGGAAGACCTGAAGCTTTCTTT.

The chain is built from TRBV7-8 and TRBJ1-2; D not certain. V shed 0 bases and J shed 8 bases, with 10 bases lying between them. The CDR3 consists of 13 residues. Germline CDR1 and CDR2: SGHVS and FQNEAQ. The CDR3 sequence is CASSLAAAPGYTF. In DNA form, the CDR3 reads TGTGCCAGCAGCTTAGCCGCGGCACCAGGCTACACCTTC.

The chain carries TRBV9 and TRBJ2-1; tentatively, D is TRBD2 (5 bases). Germline V gene sequence: CDR1 SGDLS, CDR2 YYNGEE. CDR3 length: 14 residues. Trimming removed 2 bases from V and 6 bases from J, with 12 bases in between. The CDR3 DNA sequence: TGTGCCAGCAGCGTGGCGGGTGGCGGCAATGAGCAGTTCTTC. Amino acid sequence: CASSVAGGGNEQFF. The full variable domain, with the rest looked up from reference TRBV9 and TRBJ2-1, is DSGVTQTPKHLITATGQRVTLRCSPRSGDLSVYWYQQSLDQGLQFLIQYYNGEERAKGNILERFSAQQFPDLHSELNLSSLELGDSALYFCASSVAGGGNEQFFGPGTRLTVL.

This clone was seen more than once but under ten times. This sequence joins TRBV7-8 and TRBJ1-1, with TRBD1 as a possible D gene (6 bases). Germline-derived CDR1 and CDR2 are SGHVS and FQNEAQ. The CDR3 length is 12 residues. Trimming removed 5 bases at V and 8 bases at J, with 12 bases between. CDR3 sequence: CASSHDRREAFF. CDR3 coding DNA: TGTGCCAGCAGCCATGACAGGCGCGAAGCTTTCTTT.

J is TRBJ1-5 and V is TRBV27; D unresolved. Germline V gene sequence: CDR1 MNHEY, CDR2 SMNVEV (reference sequence). This CDR3 is built from 15 residues. Between the trimmed V and J ends, which lost 3 bases and 2 bases, there was a span of 11 bases. CDR3 sequence reads: CASSFGRSGNQPQHF. The CDR3 DNA follows: TGTGCCAGCAGTTTTGGCAGGTCCGGCAATCAGCCCCAGCATTTT.

In its sample, this clone was seen a few times. This rearrangement joins TRBV28 to TRBJ1-5, with 8 bases identical to TRBD1. This CDR3 region has 15 residues. CDR1 is MDHEN and CDR2 is SYDVKM in the germline V gene. The V segment lost 5 bases and the J segment 4 bases; nucleotides outside the gene matches: 7. The CDR3 sequence is CASSTITGGNQPQHF. CDR3 coding DNA: TGTGCCAGCAGTACTATAACAGGGGGTAATCAGCCCCAGCATTTT.

The chain links TRBV6-6 to TRBJ2-4; D perhaps matches TRBD2 (5 bases). The CDR3 loop spans 16 amino acids. Germline assignment: CDR1 MNHNY and CDR2 SVGAGI (reference sequence). The V end was cut by 2 bases, the J end by 3 bases, with 14 bases between. CDR3 DNA sequence: TGTGCCAGCAGTTACGGCTTCCGGGGTGGCAAAAACATTCAGTACTTC. This gives the protein CASSYGFRGGKNIQYF.

J is TRBJ2-1 and V is TRBV6-1; no clear D. Trimming took off 2 bases at V and 3 bases at J, with 14 bases between the two ends. This CDR3 is built from 16 residues. Germline V gene sequence: CDR1 MNHNS, CDR2 SASEGT. DNA of the CDR3: TGTGCCAGCAGTGAACATCAATTAGCCGTCTACAATGAGCAGTTCTTC. It is translated as CASSEHQLAVYNEQFF.

V gene TRBV7-2 combines with J gene TRBJ1-5; no reliable D call. V shed 0 bases and J shed 0 bases, with 9 bases lying between them. Germline CDR1 SGHTA, CDR2 FQGNSA. The CDR3 has 16 residues. The CDR3 region is CASSLAGVYSNQPQHF. The CDR3 DNA reads TGTGCCAGCAGCTTAGCGGGAGTTTATAGCAATCAGCCCCAGCATTTT.

V usage is TRBV2 and J usage is TRBJ2-5; TRBD2 matches 10 bases. Trimming took 11 bases from V and 2 from J; bases not matched to a gene: 11. The germline gives CDR1 SNHLY, CDR2 FYNNEI. The length of the CDR3 is 15 residues. For the CDR3, the DNA is TGTGCCTCTCAAAGGCTAGCGGGGGAGCAAGAGACCCAGTACTTC. Translating it yields CASQRLAGEQETQYF.

This clone was seen just once. V is TRBV27 and J is TRBJ1-3; TRBD1 is a possible D gene (6 bases). The CDR3 has 14 residues. Trimming cost V 2 bases and J 11 bases, with 16 bases left between them. CDR1 is MNHEY, CDR2 SMNVEV, per germline (reference sequence). The CDR3 protein is CASSLTQGISPIYF. The CDR3 DNA reads as TGTGCCAGCAGTTTAACACAGGGAATCTCGCCCATATATTTT.

This chain joins TRBV9 and TRBJ1-2; D may be TRBD1 (6 bases). V was trimmed by 3 bases and J by 3 bases, leaving 9 bases between them. The germline CDR1 and CDR2 sequences are SGDLS and YYNGEE. The CDR3 has 13 amino acids. CDR3 nucleotide sequence: TGTGCCAGCAGCGGGTACAGGGACTATGGCTACACCTTC. It codes for CASSGYRDYGYTF. Looking up the rest from reference TRBV9 and TRBJ1-2 gives the full variable domain: DSGVTQTPKHLITATGQRVTLRCSPRSGDLSVYWYQQSLDQGLQFLIQYYNGEERAKGNILERFSAQQFPDLHSELNLSSLELGDSALYFCASSGYRDYGYTFGSGTRLTVV.

This clone was seen a few times. CDR3 nucleotides: TGTGCCTGGAGTATTCACCCAGGGGAGACCCAGTACTTC. This codes for CAWSIHPGETQYF. J is TRBJ2-5 and V is TRBV30, with a tentative D call TRBD1 (5 bases). Germline values: CDR1 GTSNPN, CDR2 SVGIG (reference sequence). This CDR3 has 13 residues. Trimming stripped 2 bases from V and 5 bases from J, with 12 bases between.

This clone has only one observation. The chain couples TRBV7-2 to TRBJ2-7; 8 bases agree with TRBD1. Trimming at V came to 4 bases and at J to 5 bases, leaving 16 bases not matched to a gene. Per the germline V gene, CDR1 is SGHTA and CDR2 is FQGNSA. This CDR3 is built from 17 residues. As DNA, the CDR3 is TGTGCCAGCAGCTCGGTAACAACCGGGACAGGTACCCACGAGCAGTACTTC. Its protein is CASSSVTTGTGTHEQYF. The whole variable domain, filled in from reference TRBV7-2 and TRBJ2-7, reads GAGVSQSPSNKVTEKGKDVELRCDPISGHTALYWYRQSLGQGLEFLIYFQGNSAPDKSGLPSDRFSAERTGGSVSTLTIQRTQQEDSAVYLCASSSVTTGTGTHEQYFGPGTRLTVT.

This sequence joins TRBV9 and TRBJ2-7; the D gene is possibly TRBD2 (6 bases). The CDR3 consists of 15 residues. The ends were cut back, 3 bases at V and 3 bases at J, with 16 bases in the middle. Germline loops: CDR1 SGDLS, CDR2 YYNGEE. The chain's CDR3 is CASSAYGTGDYEQYF. DNA of the CDR3: TGTGCCAGCAGCGCTTACGGGACGGGAGACTACGAGCAGTACTTC.

The rearrangement links TRBV2 to TRBJ2-2, with 14 positions matching TRBD2. The CDR3 totals 17 residues. V shed 6 bases and J 7 bases; nucleotides not matched to a gene: 10. Germline values: CDR1 SNHLY, CDR2 FYNNEI. The CDR3 coding sequence is TGTGCCAGCAGAGGGAGACTAGCGGGAGGGCCTGACGGGGAGCTGTTTTTT. Its protein is CASRGRLAGGPDGELFF.

The chain recombines TRBV6-6 with TRBJ1-4, with D perhaps matching TRBD1 (6 bases). This CDR3 comprises 16 residues. V lost 8 bases and J 0 bases, leaving 16 bases between the germline ends. Germline V gene data show CDR1 as MNHNY and CDR2 as SVGAGI (reference sequence). CDR3 region: CASGPRGQSTNEKLFF. CDR3 DNA sequence: TGTGCCAGCGGTCCCAGGGGACAATCAACTAATGAAAAACTGTTTTTT.